The 21 T cell receptor beta chains listed next were all sequenced from one sample in a study of healthy donors' naive CD4 and CD8 T cells. Starting from roughly 0.45 ug of total RNA, TCR libraries were made with linear amplification. TCRdb recomputed calls from the reads with MiXCR, one row per CDR3 protein. The sample consists of about 180,000 distinct CDR3 sequences, 65% to 80% of them appearing once. Sequences were obtained from naive CD4+ and CD8+ T cells sorted from blood, pooled from several donors. These receptors originate from a pool of human donors in good health; the sample pools cells from several healthy donors.

The chain has TRBV6-1 and TRBJ1-5, with D possibly TRBD1 on 5 matching bases. This CDR3 contains 14 residues. Germline CDR1 is MNHNS and CDR2 is SASEGT. V gave up 3 bases and J gave up 2 bases, with 8 bases separating them. CDR3 loop: CASSDRVGNQPQHF. The DNA of the CDR3 is TGTGCCAGCAGTGACAGGGTGGGCAATCAGCCCCAGCATTTT.

This chain joins TRBV6-5 and TRBJ1-2; 7 positions match TRBD1. With V trimmed by 4 bases and J by 3 bases, 8 bases remained unmatched. CDR1 MNHEY and CDR2 SVGAGI come from the germline V gene. The CDR3 contains 15 residues. CDR3 bases: TGTGCCAGCAGTTCACGACGGGACAGCGACTATGGCTACACCTTC. It is translated as CASSSRRDSDYGYTF.

V gene TRBV5-1 combines with J gene TRBJ2-7; maybe TRBD1 (5 bases). From germline, CDR1 is SGHRS and CDR2 YFSETQ. Deletions cut 1 base from V and 7 bases from J, with 18 bases between. This CDR3 comprises 15 residues. The CDR3 sequence is CASSLRSRDFGEQYF. The DNA of the CDR3 is TGCGCCAGCAGCTTGAGGAGCAGGGATTTTGGGGAGCAGTACTTC.

DNA of the CDR3: TGCGCCAGCAGCTTGTTCCCAGATACGCAGTATTTT. It is translated as CASSLFPDTQYF. This chain joins TRBV5-1 and TRBJ2-3; D is unresolved. The germline V gene has CDR1 SGHRS and CDR2 YFSETQ. The V and J ends lost 1 base and 4 bases respectively, with 4 bases between them. The CDR3 sequence is 12 residues long.

The chain is built from TRBV27 and TRBJ1-6; weak D call: TRBD1 (6 bases). Germline-derived CDR1 and CDR2 are MNHEY and SMNVEV (reference sequence). The CDR3 totals 15 residues. V was pared by 0 bases and J by 5 bases, with 8 bases between. In DNA, the CDR3 is TGTGCCAGCAGTTTATCACCAGGGGATAATTCACCCCTCCACTTT. Its protein product is CASSLSPGDNSPLHF.

The rearrangement links TRBV6-6 to TRBJ2-3; D tentatively reads TRBD1 or TRBD2 (5 bases each). CDR3 length: 13 residues. The germline CDR1 and CDR2 sequences are MNHNY and SVGAGI (reference sequence). V lost 2 bases and J 8 bases, leaving 11 bases between the germline ends. CDR3 sequence reads: CASSYPPGRTQYF. The CDR3 nucleotides are TGTGCCAGCAGTTACCCCCCGGGACGTACGCAGTATTTT.

V is TRBV5-1 and J is TRBJ2-3, with 11 bases identical to TRBD2. V shed 4 bases and J 5 bases; nucleotides not matched to a gene: 21. CDR1 is SGHRS, CDR2 YFSETQ, per germline. This CDR3 contains 20 residues. CDR3 nucleotide sequence: TGCGCCAGCAGCAGAACGACTTCACTAGCGGGAGTCACCGAGAGAGATACGCAGTATTTT. Residues: CASSRTTSLAGVTERDTQYF. Together with reference TRBV5-1 and TRBJ2-3, the CDR3 gives the full variable domain: KAGVTQTPRYLIKTRGQQVTLSCSPISGHRSVSWYQQTPGQGLQFLFEYFSETQRNKGNFPGRFSGRQFSNSRSEMNVSTLELGDSALYLCASSRTTSLAGVTERDTQYFGPGTRLTVL.

This sequence joins TRBV27 and TRBJ2-7; maybe TRBD1 (5 bases). Germline V CDR1 and CDR2: MNHEY, SMNVEV (reference sequence). The CDR3 consists of 14 residues. V gave up 6 bases and J gave up 4 bases, with 16 bases separating them. As DNA, the CDR3 is TGTGCCAGCAGATCGATCGCGGACACTTACGAGCAGTACTTC. The encoded protein is CASRSIADTYEQYF.

This clonotype was found a few times. V is TRBV20-1 and J is TRBJ1-1; the match to TRBD1 covers 8 bases. CDR1 and CDR2 from the germline V gene are DFQATT and SNEGSKA (reference sequence). There are 14 residues in the CDR3. V was clipped by 3 bases and J by 1 base; unmatched bases: 4. CDR3 amino acids: CSARGQASNTEAFF. As DNA, the CDR3 is TGCAGTGCTAGGGGACAGGCATCGAACACTGAAGCTTTCTTT.

The V call is TRBV6-5, the J call TRBJ2-7; D ambiguous. Germline V gene lookup returns CDR1 MNHEY and CDR2 SVGAGI. Trimming pared 7 bases from V and 3 bases from J, leaving 16 bases between. The CDR3 is 14 amino acids. This CDR3 reads CASNPTENYYEQYF. CDR3 nucleotides: TGTGCCAGCAATCCCACGGAGAACTACTACGAGCAGTACTTC.

The V gene is TRBV29-1, the J gene TRBJ1-5; no reliable D call. CDR3 size: 12 residues. Trimming removed 3 bases at V and 9 bases at J, with 12 bases between. The germline V gene encodes CDR1 SQVTM and CDR2 ANQGSEA. The CDR3 DNA is TGCAGCGTTGATAGCAGTGAGGGGCCCCAGCATTTT. It translates to CSVDSSEGPQHF.

The J gene is TRBJ2-1, the V gene TRBV11-2; D is ambiguous. CDR3 length equals 12 residues. V lost 1 base and J lost 8, with 6 bases in between. In germline, CDR1 is SGHAT, CDR2 FQNNGV. The CDR3 sequence: CASSLVADEQFF. CDR3 nucleotides: TGTGCCAGCAGCTTAGTGGCCGATGAGCAGTTCTTC.

The rearrangement uses TRBV30 and TRBJ1-5; TRBD1 might be the D (6 bases). The CDR3 is 16 amino acids. Germline V gene data show CDR1 as GTSNPN and CDR2 as SVGIG (reference sequence). The V end lost 0 bases, the J end lost 1 base, and 13 bases lay between the germline ends. Here the CDR3 reads CAWSVGSGVSNQPQHF. The DNA for the CDR3 is TGTGCCTGGAGTGTAGGGTCAGGGGTAAGCAATCAGCCCCAGCATTTT.

The chain has TRBV29-1 and TRBJ2-7; a weak D match, TRBD1 (6 bases). V was trimmed by 7 bases and J by 1 base, leaving 14 bases between them. This CDR3 contains 13 residues. The germline gives CDR1 SQVTM, CDR2 ANQGSEA. The CDR3 sequence is CSARGGDSYEQYF. The CDR3 nucleotides read TGCAGCGCCCGAGGGGGAGATTCCTACGAGCAGTACTTC.

This chain uses TRBV30 with TRBJ2-3; 10 bases map to TRBD2. After removal of 2 bases from V and 2 bases from J, the junction contained 7 bases not matched to a gene. The CDR3 has 16 residues. Germline V gives CDR1 GTSNPN, CDR2 SVGIG (reference sequence). The DNA of the CDR3 is TGTGCCTGGAGTTCTCGGACTAGCGGATACACAGATACGCAGTATTTT. This sequence encodes CAWSSRTSGYTDTQYF. Full variable domain (remainder filled in from reference TRBV30 and TRBJ2-3): SQTIHQWPATLVQPVGSPLSLECTVEGTSNPNLYWYRQAAGRGLQLLFYSVGIGQISSEVPQNLSASRPQDRQFILSSKKLLLSDSGFYLCAWSSRTSGYTDTQYFGPGTRLTVL.

Comment on this clonotype: The CDR3 does not close with the conserved phenylalanine or tryptophan, likely indicating a read error. The chain recombines TRBV27 with TRBJ2-7; no clear D. Trimming took 6 bases from V and 2 from J, leaving 5 bases between them. There are 11 residues in the CDR3. Per the germline V gene, CDR1 is MNHEY and CDR2 is SMNVEV (reference sequence). This CDR3 is CASSSAYEQYL. The CDR3 nucleotides read TGTGCCAGCAGCTCGGCCTACGAGCAGTACCTC.

The chain employs TRBV29-1 and TRBJ2-7; D perhaps matches TRBD1 (6 bases). The germline V and J ends were trimmed by 6 bases and 8 bases, with 14 bases remaining between them. CDR3 size: 11 residues. Per the germline V gene, CDR1 is SQVTM and CDR2 is ANQGSEA. CDR3 loop: CSVVRTAQQYF. The CDR3 DNA reads as TGCAGCGTGGTGAGGACAGCTCAGCAGTACTTC.

This chain uses TRBV6-2 or TRBV6-3 with TRBJ2-7, with D possibly matching TRBD1 (5 bases). CDR3 length equals 15 residues. V was pared by 0 bases and J by 6 bases, with 15 bases between. CDR1 is MNHEY and CDR2 is SVGEGT in the germline V gene. The CDR3 DNA reads TGTGCCAGCAGTTACTCCCTCTCATGGGGCCGCGAGCAGTACTTC. Translating gives CASSYSLSWGREQYF.

The V and J genes are TRBV20-1 and TRBJ1-5; no firm D call. V shed 0 bases and J shed 4 bases, with 16 bases lying between them. In germline, CDR1 is DFQATT, CDR2 SNEGSKA (reference sequence). The CDR3 has 16 amino acids. CDR3 protein: CSARDLLGASNQPQHF. CDR3 DNA sequence: TGCAGTGCTAGAGACCTCCTGGGCGCCTCAAATCAGCCCCAGCATTTT.

The chain carries TRBV5-1 and TRBJ2-5; 12 nucleotides align to TRBD2. CDR3 length equals 15 residues. V lost 6 bases to trimming and J lost 4 bases; unmatched junction nucleotides: 7. The germline CDR1 and CDR2 sequences are SGHRS and YFSETQ. The CDR3 sequence: CASIRSGLAGETQYF. The CDR3 nucleotides read TGCGCCAGCATCCGCTCGGGACTAGCGGGAGAGACCCAGTACTTC.

There are a few counts of this clonotype. A read error may produce the germline difference seen at one junction end. The genes are TRBV29-1 and TRBJ1-2, with TRBD1 matching 9 bases. The CDR3 contains 12 residues. Germline CDR1 SQVTM, CDR2 ANQGSEA. CDR3 in DNA: TGCAGCGTGGAAGGGACAGGGTGGGGCTACACCTTC. Its protein product is CSVEGTGWGYTF.